This T cell receptor beta chain was recorded in a study of tumor-infiltrating lymphocytes in primary liver carcinoma (dated by TCRdb to 2017 to 2019). Background on the whole study: Surgical resection was performed in China between November 2015 and 2016 on roughly 5 patients with histopathologically diagnosed primary liver carcinoma. Of the five patients, three men and two women aged 30 to 69 years, four had hepatocellular carcinoma and one had combined HCC and intrahepatic cholangiocarcinoma. The five patients had tumors of stage T1-T3 N0M0, with maximum diameters ranging from roughly 4.2 to 10 cm. Each sample produced roughly 3.65 to 7.13 million productive TCRbeta reads, and read depth showed no significant difference between tissue types. Across five regions of each liver tumor, along with adjacent normal tissue and blood, the study brought together TCRbeta repertoire sequencing, expression microarrays and whole-exome sequencing. TCRbeta repertoire sequencing covered some 35 specimens from 5 patients: some 25 tumor regions, 5 adjacent noncancerous liver tissues and 5 peripheral blood samples. Repertoires from technical replicates were highly reproducible, with mean shared-clone rates about 0.88 and correlation coefficients above 0.95. General conclusions and limits of the study: Repertoire overlap was higher between tumor regions (mean around 36%) than tumor-adjacent (around 17%) or tumor-blood (14%) pairs, consistent with antigen-driven expansion. Compared with blood, tumors had a significantly larger share of the repertoire taken up by the top 250 clones (p = 0.039). Only the TCR beta chain was sequenced, so true repertoire diversity is likely underestimated because unpaired alpha chains were not captured. With just a handful of patients in the study, the authors point out that the findings should be validated in a larger study. Bulk unsorted samples precluded comparing CD4+ and CD8+ T cell repertoires.

From the germline V gene (reference sequence), CDR1 is MNHNY and CDR2 is SVGAGI. The junction shows trimming of 2 bases on V and 6 bases on J, plus 8 bases between the germline ends. Including cysteine and phenylalanine, the CDR3 has 13 amino acids. Kept here is only the CDR3 DNA, which spans 39 bases and is read in frame from base 1. Comments on this clonotype: Its antigen is still unknown. Nothing much larger sits one base from this clone, and base qualities are not available.

TCRbeta-specific cDNA was reverse-transcribed from roughly 500 ng total RNA using a constant-region primer and ProtoScript II reverse transcriptase. The TCRbeta libraries were prepared through three rounds of nested multiplex PCR following a slightly modified ARM-PCR procedure. The first two PCR rounds used multiplex TRBV1-TRBV30 forward primers with a Cbeta reverse primer, each for approximately 11 cycles. Sample barcodes and Illumina adapters were added in a final 25-cycle PCR with Deep VentR polymerase. Amplicons of 200-500 bp were gel-purified with a QIAquick gel extraction kit before sequencing. The TCRbeta amplicons were sequenced with 250-bp paired-end reads on an Illumina HiSeq 2500. Per the original workflow: Trimmomatic v0.33 was used to quality-trim the reads, and FLASH v1.2.11 was used to merge paired reads so that full CDR3 sequences could be recovered. V, D and J germline segments were assigned to the rearranged TCRbeta sequences using MiGEC v1.2.1b. Clonotype statistics, along with Shannon-Wiener diversity indices, were calculated using VDJtools v1.0.0. Except for diversity analysis, only the 250 most abundant clonotypes of each sample were used in subsequent analyses to reduce sampling bias. TCRdb reprocessed the public reads (quality trimming at Q25 with fastp, clone calling with MiXCR) and kept in-frame beta chains. A single entry per CDR3 protein holds the most common genes and DNA from its merged rows. The V and J calls were not made by the authors but by TCRdb's processing. The sample table contains about 180,000 distinct CDR3 sequences; only one count was recorded for about 55% of them. 70% to 80% of the sample belongs to the ten largest clones.

Blood RNA was extracted from unsorted whole blood with TRIzol reagent; germline DNA came from the DNeasy Blood & Tissue kit. At the time of sampling, the patients were treatment-naive and had chronic HBV infection. Before surgery, approximately 3.8 milliliters of peripheral blood were collected into K2EDTA tubes. This chain joins TRBV6-6 to TRBJ2-1, with the D gene not clear enough to name. This clonotype originated in a man aged 40-49 years with primary liver carcinoma and hepatitis B virus infection. Sequences were obtained from peripheral blood. In nucleotide form, the sequence is TGTGCCAGCAGTTACGGTCCGATCAATGAGCAGTTCTTC. This sequence encodes CASSYGPINEQFF.